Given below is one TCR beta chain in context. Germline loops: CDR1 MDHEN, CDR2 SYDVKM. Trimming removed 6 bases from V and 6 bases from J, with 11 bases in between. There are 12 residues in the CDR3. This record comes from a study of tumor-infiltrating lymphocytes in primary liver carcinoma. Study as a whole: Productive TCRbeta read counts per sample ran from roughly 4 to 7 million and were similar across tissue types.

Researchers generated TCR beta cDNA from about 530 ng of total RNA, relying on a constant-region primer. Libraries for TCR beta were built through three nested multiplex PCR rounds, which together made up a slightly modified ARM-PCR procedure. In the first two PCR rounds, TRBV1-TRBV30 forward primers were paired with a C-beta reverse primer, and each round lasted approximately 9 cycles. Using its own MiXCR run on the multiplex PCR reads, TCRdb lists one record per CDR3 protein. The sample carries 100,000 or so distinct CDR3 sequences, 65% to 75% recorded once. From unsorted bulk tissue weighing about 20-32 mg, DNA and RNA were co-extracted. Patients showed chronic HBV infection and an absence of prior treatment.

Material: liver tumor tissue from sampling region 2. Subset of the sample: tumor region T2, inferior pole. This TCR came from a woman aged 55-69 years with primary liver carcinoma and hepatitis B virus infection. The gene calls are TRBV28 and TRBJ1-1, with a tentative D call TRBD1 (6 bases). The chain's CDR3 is CASSHRVSEAFF. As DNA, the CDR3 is TGTGCCAGCAGCCACAGGGTTTCTGAAGCTTTCTTT.